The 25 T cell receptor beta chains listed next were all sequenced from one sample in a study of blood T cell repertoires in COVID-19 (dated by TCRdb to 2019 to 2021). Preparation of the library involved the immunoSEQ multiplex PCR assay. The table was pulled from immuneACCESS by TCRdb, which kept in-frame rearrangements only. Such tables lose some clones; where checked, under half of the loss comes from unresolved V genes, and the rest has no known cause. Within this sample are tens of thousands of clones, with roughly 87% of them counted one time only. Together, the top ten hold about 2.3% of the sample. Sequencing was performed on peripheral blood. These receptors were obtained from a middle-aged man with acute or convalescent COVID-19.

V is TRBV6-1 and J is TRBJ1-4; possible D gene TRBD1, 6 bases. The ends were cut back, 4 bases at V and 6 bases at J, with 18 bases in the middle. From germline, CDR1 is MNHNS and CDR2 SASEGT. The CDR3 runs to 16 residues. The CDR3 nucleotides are TGTGCCAGCAGTGTTATACAGGGTCGGGGAGATGAAAAACTGTTTTTT. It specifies CASSVIQGRGDEKLFF.

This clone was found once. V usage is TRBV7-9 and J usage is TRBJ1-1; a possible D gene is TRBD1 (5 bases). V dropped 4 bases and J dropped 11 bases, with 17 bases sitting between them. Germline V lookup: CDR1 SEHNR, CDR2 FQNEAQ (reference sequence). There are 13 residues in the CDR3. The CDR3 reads CASSSRGGKEAFF. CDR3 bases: TGTGCCAGCAGCTCCCGGGGGGGGAAGGAGGCTTTCTTT.

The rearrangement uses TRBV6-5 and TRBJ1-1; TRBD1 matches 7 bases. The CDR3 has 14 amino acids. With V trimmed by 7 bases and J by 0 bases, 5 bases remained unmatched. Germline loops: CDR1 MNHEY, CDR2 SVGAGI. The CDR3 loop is CASNRQGLNTEAFF. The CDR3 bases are TGTGCCAGCAACCGACAGGGCTTGAACACTGAAGCTTTCTTT.

The CDR3 loop is CASSSHRSTDTQYF. The CDR3 region has the DNA TGTGCCAGCAGCTCACACAGGAGTACAGATACGCAGTATTTT. The rearrangement joins TRBV7-6 to TRBJ2-3, with D possibly matching TRBD1 (5 bases). CDR3 length equals 14 residues. V lost 4 bases to trimming and J lost 3 bases, with 11 bases between them. Germline-derived CDR1 and CDR2 are SGHVS and FNYEAQ.

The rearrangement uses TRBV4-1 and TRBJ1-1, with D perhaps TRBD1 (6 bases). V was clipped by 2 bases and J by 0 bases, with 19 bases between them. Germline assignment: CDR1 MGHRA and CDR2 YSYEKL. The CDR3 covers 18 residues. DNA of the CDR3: TGCGCCAGCAGCCAATCCGCGACAGGTTTAATTATGAACACTGAAGCTTTCTTT. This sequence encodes CASSQSATGLIMNTEAFF.

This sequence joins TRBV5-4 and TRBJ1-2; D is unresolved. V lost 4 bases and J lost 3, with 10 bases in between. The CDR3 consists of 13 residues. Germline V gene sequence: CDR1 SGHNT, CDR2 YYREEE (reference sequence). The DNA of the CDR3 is TGTGCCAGCAGCGTACTAGGCTACTATGGCTACACCTTC. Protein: CASSVLGYYGYTF.

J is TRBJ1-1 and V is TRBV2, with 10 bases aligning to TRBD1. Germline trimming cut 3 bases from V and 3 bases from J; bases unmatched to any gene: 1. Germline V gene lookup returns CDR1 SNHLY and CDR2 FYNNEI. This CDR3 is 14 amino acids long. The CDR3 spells CASSDGQGDTEAFF. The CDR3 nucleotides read TGTGCCAGCAGTGACGGACAGGGGGACACTGAAGCTTTCTTT.

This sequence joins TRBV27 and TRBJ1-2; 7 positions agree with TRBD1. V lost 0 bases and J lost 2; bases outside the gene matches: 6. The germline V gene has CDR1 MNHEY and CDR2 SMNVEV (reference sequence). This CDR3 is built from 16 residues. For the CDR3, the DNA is TGTGCCAGCAGTTTATCGACGGACAGGCGGAACTATGGCTACACCTTC. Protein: CASSLSTDRRNYGYTF.

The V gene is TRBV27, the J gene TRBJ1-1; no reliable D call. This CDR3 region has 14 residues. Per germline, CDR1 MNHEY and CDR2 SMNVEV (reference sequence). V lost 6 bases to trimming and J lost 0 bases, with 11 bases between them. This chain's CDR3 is CASSRTDLNTEAFF. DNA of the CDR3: TGTGCCAGCAGCCGTACAGACCTGAACACTGAAGCTTTCTTT.

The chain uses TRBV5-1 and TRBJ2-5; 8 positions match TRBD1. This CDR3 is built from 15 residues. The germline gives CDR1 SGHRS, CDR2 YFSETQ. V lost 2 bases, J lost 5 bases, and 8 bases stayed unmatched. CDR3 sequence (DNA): TGCGCCAGCAGCTTCCAGGGGGCCCTTTTGGAGACCCAGTACTTC. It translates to CASSFQGALLETQYF.

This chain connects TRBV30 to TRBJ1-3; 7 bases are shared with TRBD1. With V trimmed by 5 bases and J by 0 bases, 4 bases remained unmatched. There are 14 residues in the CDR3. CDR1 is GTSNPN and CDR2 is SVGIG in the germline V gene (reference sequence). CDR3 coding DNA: TGTGCCTGGGAACAGGGGCCCTCTGGAAACACCATATATTTT. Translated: CAWEQGPSGNTIYF.

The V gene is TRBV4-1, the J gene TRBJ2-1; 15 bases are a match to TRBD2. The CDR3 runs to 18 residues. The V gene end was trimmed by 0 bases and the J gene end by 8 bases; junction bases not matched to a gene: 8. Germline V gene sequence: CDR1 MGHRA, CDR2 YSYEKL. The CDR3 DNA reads TGCGCCAGCAGCCAAGAGGGGACTAGCGGGAGGCGAGGCGATGAGCAGTTCTTC. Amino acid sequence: CASSQEGTSGRRGDEQFF.

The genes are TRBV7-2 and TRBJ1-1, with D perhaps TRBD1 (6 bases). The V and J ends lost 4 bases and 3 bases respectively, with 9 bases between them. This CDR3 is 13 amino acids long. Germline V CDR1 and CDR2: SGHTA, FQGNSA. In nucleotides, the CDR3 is TGTGCCAGCAGCTGGAACAGGGACACTGAAGCTTTCTTT. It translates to CASSWNRDTEAFF.

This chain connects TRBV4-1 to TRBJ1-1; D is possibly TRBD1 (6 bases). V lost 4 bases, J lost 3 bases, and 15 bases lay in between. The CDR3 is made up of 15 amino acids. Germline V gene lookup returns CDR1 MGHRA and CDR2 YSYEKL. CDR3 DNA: TGCGCCAGCAGCCCCTGGACAGAAATGGACACTGAAGCTTTCTTT. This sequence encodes CASSPWTEMDTEAFF.

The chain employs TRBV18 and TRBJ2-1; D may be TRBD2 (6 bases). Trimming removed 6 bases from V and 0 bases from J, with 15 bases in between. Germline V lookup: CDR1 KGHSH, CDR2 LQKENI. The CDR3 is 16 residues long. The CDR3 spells CASSPGLPSSYNEQFF. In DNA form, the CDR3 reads TGTGCCAGCTCCCCGGGACTCCCTAGCTCCTACAATGAGCAGTTCTTC.

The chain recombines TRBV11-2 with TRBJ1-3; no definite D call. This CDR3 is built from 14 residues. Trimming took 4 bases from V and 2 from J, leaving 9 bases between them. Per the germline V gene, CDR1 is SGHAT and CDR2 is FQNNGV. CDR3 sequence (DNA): TGTGCCAGCAGCTCGTCGAGAGCTGGAAACACCATATATTTT. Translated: CASSSSRAGNTIYF. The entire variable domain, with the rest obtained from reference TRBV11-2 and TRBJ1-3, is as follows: EAGVAQSPRYKIIEKRQSVAFWCNPISGHATLYWYQQILGQGPKLLIQFQNNGVVDDSQLPKDRFSAERLKGVDSTLKIQPAKLEDSAVYLCASSSSRAGNTIYFGEGSWLTVV.

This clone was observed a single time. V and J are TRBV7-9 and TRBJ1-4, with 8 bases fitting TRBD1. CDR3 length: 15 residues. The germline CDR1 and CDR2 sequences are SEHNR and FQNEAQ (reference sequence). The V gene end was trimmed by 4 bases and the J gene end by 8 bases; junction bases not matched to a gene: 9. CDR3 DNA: TGTGCCAGCAGCTCAGGGGGCGCGAGCGGAGAAAAACTGTTTTTT. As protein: CASSSGGASGEKLFF. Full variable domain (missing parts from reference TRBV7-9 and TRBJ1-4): DTGVSQNPRHKITKRGQNVTFRCDPISEHNRLYWYRQTLGQGPEFLTYFQNEAQLEKSRLLSDRFSAERPKGSFSTLEIQRTEQGDSAMYLCASSSGGASGEKLFFGSGTQLSVL.

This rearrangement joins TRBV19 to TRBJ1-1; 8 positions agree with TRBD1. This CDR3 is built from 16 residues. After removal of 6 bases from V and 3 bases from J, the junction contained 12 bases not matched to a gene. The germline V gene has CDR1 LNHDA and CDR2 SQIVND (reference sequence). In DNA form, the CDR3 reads TGTGCCAGTAGGACCCGGAGACAGGGGAGTTACACTGAAGCTTTCTTT. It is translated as CASRTRRQGSYTEAFF.

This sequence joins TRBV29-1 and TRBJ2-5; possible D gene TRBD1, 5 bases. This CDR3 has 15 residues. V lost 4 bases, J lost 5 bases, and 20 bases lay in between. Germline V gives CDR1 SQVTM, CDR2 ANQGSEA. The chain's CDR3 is CSVGGSSGYGETQYF. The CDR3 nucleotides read TGCAGCGTTGGTGGTTCTTCAGGGTACGGGGAGACCCAGTACTTC.

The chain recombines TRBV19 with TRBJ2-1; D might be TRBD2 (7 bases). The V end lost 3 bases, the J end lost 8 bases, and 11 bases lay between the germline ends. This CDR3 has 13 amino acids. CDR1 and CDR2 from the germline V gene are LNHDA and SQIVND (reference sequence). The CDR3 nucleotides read TGTGCCAGTAGTATTAGGGGGGGCGATGAGCAGTTCTTC. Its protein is CASSIRGGDEQFF.

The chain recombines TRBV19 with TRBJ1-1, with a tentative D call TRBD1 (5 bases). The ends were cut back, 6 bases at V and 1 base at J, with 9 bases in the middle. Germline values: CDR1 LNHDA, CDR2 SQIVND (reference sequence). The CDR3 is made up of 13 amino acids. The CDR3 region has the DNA TGTGCCAGTAGCATAACAGGGAACACTGAAGCTTTCTTT. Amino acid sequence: CASSITGNTEAFF.

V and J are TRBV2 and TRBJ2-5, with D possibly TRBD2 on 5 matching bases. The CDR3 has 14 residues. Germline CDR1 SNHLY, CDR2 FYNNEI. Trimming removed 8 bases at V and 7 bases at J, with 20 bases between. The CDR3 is CASVNREPRGTQYF. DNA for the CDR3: TGTGCCAGCGTAAACCGGGAACCAAGAGGGACCCAGTACTTC.

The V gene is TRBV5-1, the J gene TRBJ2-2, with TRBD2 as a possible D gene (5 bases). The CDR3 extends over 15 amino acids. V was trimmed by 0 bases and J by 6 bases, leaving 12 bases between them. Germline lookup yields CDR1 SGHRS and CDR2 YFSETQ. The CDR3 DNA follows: TGCGCCAGCAGCTTGGGGCAGGAGGTACCCGGGGAGCTGTTTTTT. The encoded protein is CASSLGQEVPGELFF.

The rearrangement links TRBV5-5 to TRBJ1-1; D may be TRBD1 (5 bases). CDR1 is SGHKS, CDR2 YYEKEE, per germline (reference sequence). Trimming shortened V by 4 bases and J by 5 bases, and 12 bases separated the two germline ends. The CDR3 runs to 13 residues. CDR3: CASSTTGKTEAFF. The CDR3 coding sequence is TGTGCCAGCAGCACAACAGGAAAAACTGAAGCTTTCTTT.

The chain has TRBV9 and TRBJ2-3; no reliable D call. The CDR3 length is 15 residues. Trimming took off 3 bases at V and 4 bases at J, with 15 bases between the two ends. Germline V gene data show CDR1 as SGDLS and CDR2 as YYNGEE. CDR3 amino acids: CASSENDIRPDTQYF. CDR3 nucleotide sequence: TGTGCCAGCAGCGAAAATGACATCCGACCAGATACGCAGTATTTT.